A selection of T cell receptor beta chains follows, all from one sample in a study of cytomegalovirus exposure and HLA in healthy donors. TCRdb's copy holds only in-frame clones and misses some; the assay was immunoSEQ multiplex PCR. The data show roughly 200,000 clones, with around 79% seen just once and approximately 4.7% held by the top ten. The sequenced material came from PBMCs. Source of these receptors: a woman in her 30s in good health and CMV-seropositive. The CDR3 runs from the conserved cysteine through the conserved F or W. The order of the fields is J gene, V gene, D gene, clone size, CDR3 length, CDR3 DNA, CDR3 protein. The D gene is left open where the match is weak. Some rows have no size entry. The others give once, few or many, or a class for an expanded clone.

J: TRBJ2-7
V: TRBV7-2
D: .
size: .
length: 12
DNA: TGTGCCAGCAGCTACGCGGAGACCGAGCAGTACTTC
CDR3: CASSYAETEQYF

J: TRBJ1-1
V: TRBV6-1
D: TRBD1
size: .
length: 14
DNA: TGTGCCACCGAGCTAGGGACAGCAATCCCTGAAGCTTTCTTT
CDR3: CATELGTAIPEAFF

J: TRBJ2-1
V: TRBV5-1
D: TRBD1
size: .
length: 14
DNA: TGCGCCAGCAGTAGGGACAGTACCTACAATGAGCAGTTCTTC
CDR3: CASSRDSTYNEQFF

J: TRBJ2-1
V: TRBV2
D: .
size: .
length: 14
DNA: TGTGCCGTCCTAGGAGACAGTAACTACAATGAGCAGTTCTTC
CDR3: CAVLGDSNYNEQFF

J: TRBJ1-2
V: TRBV10-2
D: TRBD1
size: .
length: 15
DNA: TGCGCCACAGATGACCATCACCAGGGGGCTCAAGGCTACACCTTC
CDR3: CATDDHHQGAQGYTF

J: TRBJ2-7
V: TRBV4-2
D: .
size: .
length: 17
DNA: TGTGCCAGCAGCCAGGGTGTCGGGACTGGCAATAGCTACGAGCAGTACTTC
CDR3: CASSQGVGTGNSYEQYF

J: TRBJ1-1
V: TRBV9
D: .
size: .
length: 14
DNA: TGTGCCAGCAGCGCGAGGGGGACGAACACTGAAGCTTTCTTT
CDR3: CASSARGTNTEAFF

J: TRBJ2-5
V: TRBV7-8
D: .
size: once
length: 16
DNA: TGTGCCAGCAGCACAGACAAACAGGGAACCGGAGAGACCCAGTACTTC
CDR3: CASSTDKQGTGETQYF

J: TRBJ2-7
V: TRBV10-3
D: TRBD1
size: .
length: 15
DNA: TGTGCCATCACCGATTACACAGGGGGCTATAGCGAGCAGTACTTC
CDR3: CAITDYTGGYSEQYF

J: TRBJ2-7
V: TRBV12-2
D: .
size: .
length: 18
DNA: TGTGCAAGTCGCTTAGTACGGCGAAAGTGGGGCAAGCAATACGAGCAGTACTTC
CDR3: CASRLVRRKWGKQYEQYF

J: TRBJ1-2
V: TRBV18
D: .
size: once
length: 14
DNA: TGTGCCAGCTCACGGGGCGGTAGGCGGTATGGCTACACCTTC
CDR3: CASSRGGRRYGYTF

J: TRBJ1-4
V: TRBV7-2
D: .
size: few
length: 14
DNA: TGTGCCAGCAGCCTAGACACTACCAATGAAAAACTGTTTTTT
CDR3: CASSLDTTNEKLFF

J: TRBJ2-1
V: TRBV27
D: TRBD2
size: .
length: 15
DNA: TGTGCCAGCAGTCGCGCGGGGGGCTCCTACAATGAGCAGTTCTTC
CDR3: CASSRAGGSYNEQFF

J: TRBJ2-1
V: TRBV9
D: TRBD2
size: .
length: 15
DNA: TGTGCCAGCAGCGTAGGACTAGCGGGGGGCCATGAGCAGTTCTTC
CDR3: CASSVGLAGGHEQFF

J: TRBJ1-2
V: TRBV11-3
D: TRBD1
size: .
length: 14
DNA: TGTGCCAGCAGCGCCTACAGGGGAGAGGATGGCTACACCTTC
CDR3: CASSAYRGEDGYTF

J: TRBJ1-2
V: TRBV19
D: TRBD1
size: .
length: 15
DNA: TGTGCCAGTAGTATAGTGCACAGGGGGCAGGTTGGCTACACCTTC
CDR3: CASSIVHRGQVGYTF

J: TRBJ2-3
V: TRBV10-1
D: .
size: .
length: 17
DNA: TGCGCCAGCAGTGACTTCGTAATGGAGTTTGCCACAGATACGCAGTATTTT
CDR3: CASSDFVMEFATDTQYF

J: TRBJ2-2
V: TRBV5-1
D: .
size: .
length: 14
DNA: TGCGCCAGCAGCTTGGACCAGGTCACCGGGGAGCTGTTTTTT
CDR3: CASSLDQVTGELFF

J: TRBJ1-2
V: TRBV13
D: TRBD1
size: .
length: 16
DNA: TGTGCCAGCAGCTTTACCGGGACAGGGAGCAACTATGGCTACACCTTC
CDR3: CASSFTGTGSNYGYTF

J: TRBJ1-1
V: TRBV19
D: TRBD1
size: .
length: 16
DNA: TGTGCCAGTAGTTTCGGACAGGGAATCTCGTTATCTGAAGCTTTCTTT
CDR3: CASSFGQGISLSEAFF

J: TRBJ2-1
V: TRBV4-3
D: TRBD2
size: .
length: 15
DNA: TGCGCCAGCAGCCAAGACTGGACTAGCGGGAATGAGCAGTTCTTC
CDR3: CASSQDWTSGNEQFF

J: TRBJ2-6
V: TRBV4-3
D: .
size: .
length: 18
DNA: TGCGCCAGCAGCCAAGATGGGCAGTTCCTCTCTGGGGCCAACGTCCTGACTTTC
CDR3: CASSQDGQFLSGANVLTF

J: TRBJ1-1
V: TRBV5-6
D: TRBD1
size: .
length: 13
DNA: TGTGCCAGCAGCTTGCCTGGGACAGGTGAAGCTTTCTTT
CDR3: CASSLPGTGEAFF

J: TRBJ2-2
V: TRBV18
D: .
size: .
length: 15
DNA: TGTGCCAGCTCACCATATTTTCAGGGCCCCGGGGAGCTGTTTTTT
CDR3: CASSPYFQGPGELFF

J: TRBJ1-2
V: TRBV11-2
D: TRBD1
size: .
length: 14
DNA: TGTGCCAGCAGCTTAGTAGGGGACAGGGATGGCTACACCTTC
CDR3: CASSLVGDRDGYTF

J: TRBJ2-7
V: TRBV5-1
D: .
size: .
length: 13
DNA: TGCGCCAGCCGCCCGGCTGGGCGCTACGAGCAGTACTTC
CDR3: CASRPAGRYEQYF